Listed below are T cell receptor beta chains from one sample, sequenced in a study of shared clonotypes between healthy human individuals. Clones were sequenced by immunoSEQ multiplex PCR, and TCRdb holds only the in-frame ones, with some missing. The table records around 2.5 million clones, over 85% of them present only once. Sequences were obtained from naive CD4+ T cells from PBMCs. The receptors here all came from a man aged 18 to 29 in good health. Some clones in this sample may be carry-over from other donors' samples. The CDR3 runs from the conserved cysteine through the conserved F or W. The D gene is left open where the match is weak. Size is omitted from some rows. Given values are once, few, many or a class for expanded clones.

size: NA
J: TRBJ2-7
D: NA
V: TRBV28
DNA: TGTGCCAGCGCTGACCTATCCACCCTCCGCGAGCAGTACTTC
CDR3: CASADLSTLREQYF

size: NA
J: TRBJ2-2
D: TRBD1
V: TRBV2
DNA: TGTGCCAGCAGCACAGGGGTCGCCGGGGAGCTGTTTTTT
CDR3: CASSTGVAGELFF

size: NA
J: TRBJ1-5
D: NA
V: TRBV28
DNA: TGTGCCAGCAGTTTAATCTCGTCAGCGGGTGGCAATCAGCCCCAGCATTTT
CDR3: CASSLISSAGGNQPQHF

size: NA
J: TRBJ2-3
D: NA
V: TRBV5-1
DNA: TGCGCCAGCAGCCCCCGGGTTCTCTCAGATACGCAGTATTTT
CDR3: CASSPRVLSDTQYF

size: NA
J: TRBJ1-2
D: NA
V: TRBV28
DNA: TGTGCCAGCAGCATCCCCGGGCGTGGCTACACCTTC
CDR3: CASSIPGRGYTF

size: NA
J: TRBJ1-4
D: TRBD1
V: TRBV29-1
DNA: TGCAGCGTCGAAACAGGGGTGAAACTGTTTTTT
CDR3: CSVETGVKLFF

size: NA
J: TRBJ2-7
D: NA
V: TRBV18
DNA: TGTGCCAGCTCACCTCGAAACGGGGGCTACGAGCAGTACTTC
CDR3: CASSPRNGGYEQYF

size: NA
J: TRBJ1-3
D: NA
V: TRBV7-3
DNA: TGTGCCAGCAGCTTAATGGGATCCACTGACTCTGGAAACACCATATATTTT
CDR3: CASSLMGSTDSGNTIYF

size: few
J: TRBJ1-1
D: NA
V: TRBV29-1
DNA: TGCAGCGTCGGACGGGCTTGGGGTGAAGCTTTCTTT
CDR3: CSVGRAWGEAFF

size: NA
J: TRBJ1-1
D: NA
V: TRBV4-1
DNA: TGCGCCAGCAGCCAGAGGCCTACGCAGACAGGCTCCGTTGTGAACACTGAAGCTTTCTTT
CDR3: CASSQRPTQTGSVVNTEAFF

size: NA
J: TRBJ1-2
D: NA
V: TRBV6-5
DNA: TGTGCCAGCAGTTACTCGAAAGGGAATATTGGCTACACCTTC
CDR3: CASSYSKGNIGYTF

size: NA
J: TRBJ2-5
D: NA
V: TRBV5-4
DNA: TGTGCCAGCAGTTTTAGCGTTGGGGAGACCCAGTACTTC
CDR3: CASSFSVGETQYF

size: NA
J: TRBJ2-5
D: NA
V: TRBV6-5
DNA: TGTGCCAGCAGAAAGGGGCGGGTGGGGACCCAGTACTTC
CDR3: CASRKGRVGTQYF

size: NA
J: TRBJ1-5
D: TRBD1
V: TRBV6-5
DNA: TGTGCCAGCAGCGGACAGGGAAGGAGTCAGCCCCAGCATTTT
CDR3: CASSGQGRSQPQHF

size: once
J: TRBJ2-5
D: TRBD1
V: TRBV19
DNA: TGTGCCAGTAGTATAGCTCCGGGACAGGGGGTCGGGACCCAGTACTTC
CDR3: CASSIAPGQGVGTQYF

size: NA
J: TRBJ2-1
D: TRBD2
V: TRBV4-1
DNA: TGCGCCAGCAGCCCCCCGGGACTAGCGGGAGTAAATGAGCAGTTCTTC
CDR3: CASSPPGLAGVNEQFF

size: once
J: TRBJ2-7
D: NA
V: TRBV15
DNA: TGTGCCACCAGCAGAGTGGGCAGCTCCTACGAGCAGTACTTC
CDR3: CATSRVGSSYEQYF

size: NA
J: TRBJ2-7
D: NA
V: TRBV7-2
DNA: TGTGCCAGCAGCTTAGGGGGCACACCCGTCGAGCAGTACTTC
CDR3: CASSLGGTPVEQYF

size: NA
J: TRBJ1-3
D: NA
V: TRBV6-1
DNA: TGTGCCAGCAGTCCGCAATCGGGGAACACCATATATTTT
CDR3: CASSPQSGNTIYF

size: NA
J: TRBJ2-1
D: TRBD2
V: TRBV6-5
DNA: TGTGCCAGCAGTTACTCGAGCGGGACTAGTGATAATGAGCAGTTCTTC
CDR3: CASSYSSGTSDNEQFF

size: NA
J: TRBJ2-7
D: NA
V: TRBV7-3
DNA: TGTGCCAGCAGCAGAGGGGCTAGTGGCAACGAGCAGTACTTC
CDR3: CASSRGASGNEQYF

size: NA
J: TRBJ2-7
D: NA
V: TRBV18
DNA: TGTGCCAGCTCACCGCCTCCGGGAACCTCCTACGAGCAGTACTTC
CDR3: CASSPPPGTSYEQYF

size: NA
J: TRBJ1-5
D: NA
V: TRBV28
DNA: TGTGCCAGCAGCTCCTGGGCCGGGACTATTGCGGGCAATCAGCCCCAGCATTTT
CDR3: CASSSWAGTIAGNQPQHF

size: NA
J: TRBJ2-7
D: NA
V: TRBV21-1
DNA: TGTGCCAGCAGCAAAGCTTACCCGCAGGCCTACGAGCAGTACTTC
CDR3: CASSKAYPQAYEQYF